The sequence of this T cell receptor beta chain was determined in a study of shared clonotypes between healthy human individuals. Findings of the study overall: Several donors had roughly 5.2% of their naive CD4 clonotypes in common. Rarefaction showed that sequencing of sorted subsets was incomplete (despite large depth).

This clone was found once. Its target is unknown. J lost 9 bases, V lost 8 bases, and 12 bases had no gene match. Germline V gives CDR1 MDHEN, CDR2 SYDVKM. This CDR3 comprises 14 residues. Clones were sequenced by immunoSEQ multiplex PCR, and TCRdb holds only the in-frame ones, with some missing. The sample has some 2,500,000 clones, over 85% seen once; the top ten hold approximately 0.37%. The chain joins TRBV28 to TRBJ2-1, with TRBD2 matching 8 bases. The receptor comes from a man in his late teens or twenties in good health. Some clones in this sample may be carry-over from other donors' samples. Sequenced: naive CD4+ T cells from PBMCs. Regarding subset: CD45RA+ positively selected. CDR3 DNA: TGTGCCAGCTCGGTAGCGGGATTTATCCTTGAGCAGTTCTTC. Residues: CASSVAGFILEQFF.